This passage covers 5 T cell receptor beta chains from one sample sequenced in a study of control samples from healthy donors and cancer patients. Profiled with immunoSEQ multiplex PCR; TCRdb holds only in-frame clones, not every one. This table holds roughly 88,000 clones, approximately 93% found once. Sequencing was performed on blood. These receptors all stem from a woman in her twenties or thirties in good health.

The chain combines TRBV29-1 with TRBJ2-7; D unresolved. Germline V gives CDR1 SQVTM, CDR2 ANQGSEA. V lost 6 bases, J lost 2 bases, and 11 bases lay in between. The CDR3 extends over 12 amino acids. CDR3 protein: CSVLRDPYEQYF. The CDR3 nucleotides read TGCAGCGTCCTTCGAGACCCCTACGAGCAGTACTTC.

The chain combines TRBV6-1 with TRBJ2-3; TRBD1 matches 8 bases. This CDR3 has 15 residues. Germline CDR1 reads MNHNS; CDR2 reads SASEGT. After removal of 1 base from V and 1 base from J, the junction contained 1 base not matched to a gene. The CDR3 DNA reads TGTGCCAGCAGTGAAGACAGGGGGGGCACAGATACGCAGTATTTT. Protein sequence: CASSEDRGGTDTQYF.

The V call is TRBV11-2, the J call TRBJ1-5; D not certain. This CDR3 is built from 18 residues. The V gene's germline CDR1 is SGHAT and CDR2 FQNNGV. V was clipped by 10 bases and J by 0 bases, with 25 bases between them. CDR3 nucleotides: TGTGCCACCCCGGGAAAACAACTCGGCCCCTATAGCAATCAGCCCCAGCATTTT. This encodes CATPGKQLGPYSNQPQHF. The complete variable domain, with remaining parts taken from reference TRBV11-2 and TRBJ1-5, reads EAGVAQSPRYKIIEKRQSVAFWCNPISGHATLYWYQQILGQGPKLLIQFQNNGVVDDSQLPKDRFSAERLKGVDSTLKIQPAKLEDSAVYLCATPGKQLGPYSNQPQHFGDGTRLSIL.

The chain employs TRBV7-2 and TRBJ1-4, with unresolved D. From germline, CDR1 is SGHTA and CDR2 FQGNSA. The CDR3 runs 14 residues. V lost 6 bases to trimming and J lost 8 bases, with 16 bases between them. The CDR3 region has the DNA TGTGCCAGCAGACAACAGAGTTCAAGAGAAAAACTGTTTTTT. Amino acids: CASRQQSSREKLFF.

This CDR3 reads CASSDDRGSSYEQYF. Written as DNA, the CDR3 is TGTGCCAGCAGTGATGATAGGGGGAGCTCCTACGAGCAGTACTTC. This chain uses TRBV6-1 with TRBJ2-7, with a tentative D call TRBD1 (6 bases). Germline V gene lookup returns CDR1 MNHNS and CDR2 SASEGT. V was clipped by 3 bases and J by 0 bases, with 12 bases between them. The CDR3 covers 15 residues.